This is a list of T cell receptor beta chains from one sample in a study of OX40 agonist ivuxolimab in advanced cancers. TCRdb keeps only in-frame clones here, not all; method: immunoSEQ multiplex PCR. Of about 110,000 clones listed, 90% are singletons. This specimen consisted of CD4+ or CD8+ T cells sorted from blood, obtained in a trial of the OX40 agonist ivuxolimab. Source of these receptors: an adult with an advanced solid tumor such as melanoma, head and neck, liver or kidney cancer. CDR3s include the opening cysteine and the closing phenylalanine or tryptophan. The order of the fields is CDR3 length, D gene, J gene, V gene, clone size, CDR3 DNA, CDR3 protein. D genes are given only for firm matches. Size tells how often a clone was seen (once, few, many) or the class of an expanded clone, and some rows leave it out.

13	TRBD1	TRBJ2-1	TRBV11-2	-	TGTGCCAGCAGCGGGGACAGGAGGAATGAGCAGTTCTTC	CASSGDRRNEQFF
15	-	TRBJ2-7	TRBV4-1	-	TGCGCCAGCAGGTCAGGTCTTGGGAGCTCCTACGAGCAGTACTTC	CASRSGLGSSYEQYF
14	-	TRBJ2-2	TRBV7-9	-	TGTGCCAGCATGAAGGGGTCTGTAGCAGGGGAGCTGTTTTTT	CASMKGSVAGELFF
10	-	TRBJ2-3	TRBV2	-	TGTGCCACCACAACAGATACGCAGTATTTT	CATTTDTQYF
15	-	TRBJ1-6	TRBV19	-	TGTGCCAGTAGTATAGGAGGTGAGAGGAATTCACCCCTCCACTTT	CASSIGGERNSPLHF
14	-	TRBJ2-5	TRBV11-2	-	TGTGCCAGCAGCTTAAAGTGGTTGGGAGAGACCCAGTACTTC	CASSLKWLGETQYF
16	-	TRBJ2-5	TRBV5-1	-	TGCGCCAGCAGCTTGTCTTTGGGGAGGGGGCAAGAGACCCAGTACTTC	CASSLSLGRGQETQYF
14	-	TRBJ1-2	TRBV28	-	TGTGCCAGCAGCTCGGTCGTGAGGGAATATGGCTACACCTTC	CASSSVVREYGYTF
16	TRBD1	TRBJ1-4	TRBV19	-	TGTGCCAGTAGTATCACCCTGACAGGGGCGCTAGCAAAACTGTTTTTT	CASSITLTGALAKLFF
16	TRBD1	TRBJ1-5	TRBV7-2	once	TGTGCCAGCAGCTTCTCCGGGACAGGGGTAGGGCAGCCCCAGCATTTT	CASSFSGTGVGQPQHF
13	TRBD2	TRBJ2-1	TRBV7-8	-	TGTGCCAGCAGCTCAACGCGGGAGGGTGAGCAGTTCTTC	CASSSTREGEQFF
15	TRBD2	TRBJ2-7	TRBV19	-	TGTGCCAGTATGGGGGGGGACCAGAGCTCCTACGAGCAGTACTTC	CASMGGDQSSYEQYF
14	-	TRBJ1-1	TRBV6-1	-	TGTGCCAGCAGTGAATTAGTCAGGGTAGTTGAAGCTTTCTTT	CASSELVRVVEAFF
12	-	TRBJ1-5	TRBV28	-	TGTGCCAGCAGTCAAGACAGAAGGCCCCAGCATTTT	CASSQDRRPQHF
14	TRBD1	TRBJ1-5	TRBV28	-	TGTGCCAGCAGTTCAGGGGGCGCCTCCCGGCCCCAGCATTTT	CASSSGGASRPQHF
15	TRBD2	TRBJ2-5	TRBV7-8	-	TGTGCCAGCAGCTTAGCTAGCGGGGGAGGGGAGACCCAGTACTTC	CASSLASGGGETQYF
17	-	TRBJ2-6	TRBV27	-	TGTGCCAGCACCTCGAACAGGGTACCCTCTGGGGCCAACGTCCTGACTTTC	CASTSNRVPSGANVLTF
15	-	TRBJ2-2	TRBV21-1	-	TGTGCCAGCAGCGGGGGACACCCGAACACCGGGGAGCTGTTTTTT	CASSGGHPNTGELFF
13	TRBD1	TRBJ1-1	TRBV18	once	TGTGCCAGCTCACCGCGGACAGGGTTTGAAGCTTTCTTT	CASSPRTGFEAFF
14	-	TRBJ1-4	TRBV5-1	-	TGCGCCAGCATGGCAGGGGACGGGAGTGAAAAACTGTTTTTT	CASMAGDGSEKLFF
13	-	TRBJ2-1	TRBV19	-	TGTGCCAGTAGTAACCAGGGCGGCAATGAGCAGTTCTTC	CASSNQGGNEQFF
13	-	TRBJ2-2	TRBV5-4	-	TGTGCCAGCAGCGTGGTGGGGGCCGGGGAGCTGTTTTTT	CASSVVGAGELFF
15	-	TRBJ1-6	TRBV11-2	-	TGTGCCAGCAGCTTGATGGATGGGGGCGGTTCACCCCTCCACTTT	CASSLMDGGGSPLHF
16	-	TRBJ2-2	TRBV11-2	-	TGTGCCAGCAGCTTAGATCATAGGGGGAGGCCCGGGGAGCTGTTTTTT	CASSLDHRGRPGELFF
13	-	TRBJ2-1	TRBV14	-	TGTGCCAGCAGCCAAGATGTAGCCAGGGAGGCGGTCTTC	CASSQDVAREAVF
13	TRBD2	TRBJ2-1	TRBV29-1	-	TGCAGCCATATAGCGGGGGTTTACAATGAGCAGTTCTTC	CSHIAGVYNEQFF
15	-	TRBJ2-7	TRBV6-1	-	TGTGCCAGCACGCCCCGCCTGGGGAGCTCCTACGAGCAGTACTTC	CASTPRLGSSYEQYF
15	-	TRBJ2-5	TRBV6-6	-	TGTGCCAGCAGTTACTCGTGGGGGGGGCTTGAGACCCAGTACTTC	CASSYSWGGLETQYF
17	TRBD1	TRBJ2-1	TRBV11-2	once	TGTGCCAGCAGCCTAATGCCGGGACAGAGCTCCTACAATGAGCAGTTCTTC	CASSLMPGQSSYNEQFF
14	-	TRBJ1-1	TRBV9	-	TGTGCCAGCAATCGAGGTGGGTCGAACACTGAAGCTTTCTTT	CASNRGGSNTEAFF
14	TRBD1	TRBJ2-7	TRBV30	-	TGTGCCTGGAGTGATGGACAGGGATCCTACGAGCAGTACTTC	CAWSDGQGSYEQYF
15	-	TRBJ2-4	TRBV18	-	TGTGCCAGCTCACCAGGGAGGACAGCTATAACCATTCAGTACTTC	CASSPGRTAITIQYF
16	-	TRBJ2-1	TRBV7-2	-	TGTGCCAGCAGCTTAGGGGGGGCACTTCCCTACAATGAGCAGTTCTTC	CASSLGGALPYNEQFF
13	-	TRBJ2-5	TRBV19	-	TGTGCCAGTAGTATAACAGCCCAAGAGACCCAGTACTTC	CASSITAQETQYF
15	-	TRBJ2-4	TRBV2	-	TGTGCCAGCAGTAAGGAGGGACTAGCCAAAAACATTCAGTACTTC	CASSKEGLAKNIQYF
13	TRBD1	TRBJ2-7	TRBV6-6	-	TGTGCCAGCAAACGGACAGGGAGCTACGAGCAGTACTTC	CASKRTGSYEQYF
14	-	TRBJ1-4	TRBV30	once	TGTGCCTGCGGGTTGGCATCTACTAATGAAAAACTGTTTTTT	CACGLASTNEKLFF
14	-	TRBJ2-3	TRBV30	-	TGTGCCTGGACGAAAGGACAGTCCACAGATACGCAGTATTTT	CAWTKGQSTDTQYF
15	TRBD1	TRBJ1-3	TRBV7-9	-	TGTGCCAGCAGTTGGGACAGGGCCTCTGGAAACACCATATATTTT	CASSWDRASGNTIYF
17	TRBD1	TRBJ1-2	TRBV7-2	-	TGTGCCAGCAGTACAGGGGTTAAGGGTTTAGCTAACTATGGCTACACCTTC	CASSTGVKGLANYGYTF
16	-	TRBJ2-6	TRBV6-5	-	TGTGCCAGCAGTTACTCGTACAGGGCTGGGGCCAACGTCCTGACTTTC	CASSYSYRAGANVLTF
17	-	TRBJ1-5	TRBV5-4	-	TGTGCCAGCAGCTTAGGAGGGCAGCCTTATAGCAATCAGCCCCAGCATTTT	CASSLGGQPYSNQPQHF
14	-	TRBJ2-1	TRBV7-9	-	TGTGCCAGCAGCCGGCGGGCTGGTTTCTGGGAGCAGTTCTTC	CASSRRAGFWEQFF
15	-	TRBJ2-2	TRBV19	once	TGTGCCAGTAGTATCGGACAGCGGAACACCGGGGAGCTGTTTTTT	CASSIGQRNTGELFF
16	TRBD2	TRBJ2-3	TRBV5-8	-	TGTGCCAGCAGCGGGGGACTACTACTTAGCACAGATACGCAGTATTTT	CASSGGLLLSTDTQYF
15	TRBD2	TRBJ2-5	TRBV7-6	-	TGTGCCAGCAGCGTTCGGGGGGGTTACCAAGAGACCCAGTACTTC	CASSVRGGYQETQYF
15	-	TRBJ1-6	TRBV9	once	TGTGCCAGCAGCGTAGCTTGGGACAATCTTTCACCCCTCCACTTT	CASSVAWDNLSPLHF
14	-	TRBJ2-7	TRBV18	-	TGTGCCAGCTCGGTGGGGGTGGGCTCCTACGAGCAGTACTTC	CASSVGVGSYEQYF
14	-	TRBJ2-4	TRBV19	-	TGTGCCAGTAGTGTAAATTTCGGTGGAAACATTCAGTACTTC	CASSVNFGGNIQYF
18	TRBD1	TRBJ1-2	TRBV5-4	-	TGTGCCAGCAGCGTCACACAGGGGGCCGGAGGAATGAACTATGGCTACACCTTC	CASSVTQGAGGMNYGYTF
14	TRBD1	TRBJ1-5	TRBV5-6	-	TGTGCCAGCAGCACGGGACAGATCAATCAGCCCCAGCATTTT	CASSTGQINQPQHF
18	-	TRBJ2-5	TRBV9	-	TGTGCCAGCAGCGCCTTAAACCGGGATCATAAATCCCAAGAGACCCAGTACTTC	CASSALNRDHKSQETQYF
16	TRBD1	TRBJ2-7	TRBV27	-	TGTGCCAGCAGTGCCCGTCGACAGGGGGCGGTTTACGAGCAGTACTTC	CASSARRQGAVYEQYF
14	-	TRBJ2-3	TRBV6-5	once	TGTGCCAGCAGCTCACGCGGCGGGCGTGATACGCAGTATTTT	CASSSRGGRDTQYF
14	-	TRBJ1-6	TRBV30	-	TGTGCCTGGAGAGGCGGATCCTATAATTCACCCCTCCACTTT	CAWRGGSYNSPLHF
13	-	TRBJ2-7	TRBV6-6	-	TGTGCCAGCAGTAGCGGGACAGCTAACGAGCAGTACTTC	CASSSGTANEQYF
12	-	TRBJ1-1	TRBV5-8	-	TGTGCCAGCAGCTTGTTGAGGCGGGAAGCTTTCTTT	CASSLLRREAFF
15	TRBD1	TRBJ2-3	TRBV25-1	-	TGTGCCAGCAGCGGAGCCGGGACAGGGAGTCATACGCAGTATTTT	CASSGAGTGSHTQYF
13	-	TRBJ1-5	TRBV10-1	-	TGCGCCAGCAGTGCTGGGTACGCTCAGCCCCAGCATTTT	CASSAGYAQPQHF